What follows are 29 T cell receptor beta chains derived from one specimen sequenced in a study of control samples from healthy donors and cancer patients. TCRdb's copy holds only in-frame clones and misses some; the assay was immunoSEQ multiplex PCR. This sample has 65,000 to 95,000 clones; 80% to 90% occur once, and the top ten carry about a fifth. Material for sequencing was blood. The receptors come from a man aged 45-65 years in good health.

The chain carries TRBV5-1 and TRBJ2-3; perhaps TRBD1 as D (6 bases). This CDR3 comprises 14 residues. Germline CDR1 and CDR2: SGHRS and YFSETQ. V lost 0 bases, J lost 5 bases, and 10 bases lay in between. CDR3 nucleotide sequence: TGCGCCAGCAGCTTGGTCCAGGGGAGAGATACGCAGTATTTT. Amino acid sequence: CASSLVQGRDTQYF.

This chain joins TRBV19 and TRBJ2-5, with TRBD2 matching over 11 bases. The ends lost 6 bases at V and 5 bases at J; junction bases unmatched: 8. The CDR3 covers 15 residues. Germline V gene sequence: CDR1 LNHDA, CDR2 SQIVND (reference sequence). The CDR3 DNA reads as TGTGCCAGTAGGATTAGCGGGGGGGCCGGGGAGACCCAGTACTTC. Protein product: CASRISGGAGETQYF.

The V call is TRBV11-1, the J call TRBJ2-3; 7 positions agree with TRBD1. The trim removed 3 bases at V and 1 base at J, leaving 7 bases unmatched. The CDR3 covers 16 residues. Germline V gene sequence: CDR1 SGHAT, CDR2 FQDESV (reference sequence). In DNA form, the CDR3 reads TGTGCCAGCAGCTTGGGACAGAAGGTTGGCACAGATACGCAGTATTTT. It encodes CASSLGQKVGTDTQYF.

The chain links TRBV19 to TRBJ1-5; D remains ambiguous. The CDR3 is 15 residues long. Trimming left V 5 bases short and J 2 bases short, with 13 bases between. CDR1 is LNHDA and CDR2 is SQIVND in the germline V gene (reference sequence). In nucleotides, the CDR3 is TGTGCCAGTAGTCCCGACGACTTGGGCAATCAGCCCCAGCATTTT. This sequence encodes CASSPDDLGNQPQHF.

In its sample, this clone was seen a few times. The CDR3 spells CASSSPQRVETQYF. CDR3 nucleotide sequence: TGTGCCAGCAGCTCCCCCCAGCGGGTGGAGACCCAGTACTTC. The V call is TRBV11-3, the J call TRBJ2-5, with D possibly TRBD2 on 6 matching bases. V dropped 4 bases and J dropped 5 bases, with 14 bases sitting between them. Germline V gives CDR1 SGHNT, CDR2 YENEEA. The CDR3 consists of 14 residues.

The genes are TRBV29-1 and TRBJ1-2; the D gene is possibly TRBD1 (5 bases). V was clipped by 6 bases and J by 5 bases, with 19 bases between them. The CDR3 has 14 amino acids. Germline-derived CDR1 and CDR2 are SQVTM and ANQGSEA. In nucleotides, the CDR3 is TGCAGCGTCTCCCCCCCCCGGGACGGGTATGGCTACACCTTC. This codes for CSVSPPRDGYGYTF.

The chain recombines TRBV5-1 with TRBJ1-5, with 7 bases aligning to TRBD1. The ends lost 4 bases at V and 3 bases at J; junction bases unmatched: 4. From germline, CDR1 is SGHRS and CDR2 YFSETQ. There are 14 residues in the CDR3. This CDR3 is CASSPEGANQPQHF. CDR3 coding DNA: TGCGCCAGCAGCCCCGAGGGGGCCAATCAGCCCCAGCATTTT.

This chain's CDR3 is CASSLLSSGAGTQYF. CDR3 coding DNA: TGTGCCAGCAGCTTGCTCTCTAGCGGGGCTGGGACCCAGTACTTC. V usage is TRBV11-3 and J usage is TRBJ2-5; TRBD2 agrees at 9 bases. This CDR3 is built from 15 residues. V lost 3 bases and J lost 7; bases outside the gene matches: 9. Germline-derived CDR1 and CDR2 are SGHNT and YENEEA.

This clone was found once. CDR3 sequence (DNA): TGTGCCAGCAGCTTGGACAGGACAAATTCACCCCTCCACTTT. Translated: CASSLDRTNSPLHF. The genes are TRBV5-4 and TRBJ1-6; tentative D call: TRBD1 (5 bases). Trimming stripped 0 bases from V and 7 bases from J, with 8 bases between. The CDR3 has 14 amino acids. Germline lookup yields CDR1 SGHNT and CDR2 YYREEE (reference sequence). Filled out from reference TRBV5-4 and TRBJ1-6, the complete variable domain reads ETGVTQSPTHLIKTRGQQVTLRCSSQSGHNTVSWYQQALGQGPQFIFQYYREEENGRGNFPPRFSGLQFPNYSSELNVNALELDDSALYLCASSLDRTNSPLHFGNGTRLTVT.

This chain joins TRBV6-1 and TRBJ1-3, with D uncertain. Germline V lookup: CDR1 MNHNS, CDR2 SASEGT. V lost 0 bases and J 0 bases, leaving 12 bases between the germline ends. The CDR3 has 17 residues. The DNA of the CDR3 is TGTGCCAGCAGTGAAGCGCTCGGTTGGAGCTCTGGAAACACCATATATTTT. Translated, it gives CASSEALGWSSGNTIYF.

The DNA of the CDR3 is TGTGCCAGCAGTTCCCCGGGACAGGGGAGCAAGACCCAGTACTTC. It specifies CASSSPGQGSKTQYF. The J gene is TRBJ2-5, the V gene TRBV28; the match to TRBD1 covers 10 bases. With V trimmed by 4 bases and J by 6 bases, 8 bases remained unmatched. CDR1 and CDR2 (germline): MDHEN, SYDVKM. The CDR3 is 15 residues long.

The chain recombines TRBV24-1 with TRBJ1-3, with D perhaps TRBD1 (5 bases). The V end was cut by 6 bases, the J end by 7 bases, with 12 bases between. This CDR3 comprises 13 residues. The germline V gene has CDR1 KGHDR and CDR2 SFDVKD. The DNA of the CDR3 is TGTGCCACCAGTCGGGGGTACGGGAACACCATATATTTT. The encoded protein is CATSRGYGNTIYF.

The chain employs TRBV9 and TRBJ2-7; TRBD2 matches at 9 bases. Trimming took 5 bases from V and 0 from J; bases not matched to a gene: 6. The CDR3 has 15 amino acids. Germline values: CDR1 SGDLS, CDR2 YYNGEE. The CDR3 here is CASSGGGRGSYEQYF. CDR3 DNA: TGTGCCAGCAGTGGGGGCGGGAGGGGCTCCTACGAGCAGTACTTC. Full variable domain (remainder filled in from reference TRBV9 and TRBJ2-7): DSGVTQTPKHLITATGQRVTLRCSPRSGDLSVYWYQQSLDQGLQFLIQYYNGEERAKGNILERFSAQQFPDLHSELNLSSLELGDSALYFCASSGGGRGSYEQYFGPGTRLTVT.

V gene TRBV27 combines with J gene TRBJ1-1; TRBD1 matches 10 bases. The CDR3 loop spans 14 amino acids. J gave up 5 bases and V 2 bases, and 2 bases lay outside the gene matches. CDR1 is MNHEY, CDR2 SMNVEV, per germline (reference sequence). The CDR3 nucleotides are TGTGCCAGCAGTTTAAGGACAGGGGGGACTGAAGCTTTCTTT. It codes for CASSLRTGGTEAFF.

V usage is TRBV4-2 and J usage is TRBJ2-1; D is unresolved. The germline CDR1 and CDR2 sequences are LGHNA and YNFKEQ. The V end was cut by 1 base, the J end by 10 bases, with 11 bases between. The CDR3 contains 13 residues. The CDR3 is CASSQALGAEQFF. The CDR3 DNA reads TGTGCCAGCAGCCAAGCCCTAGGAGCCGAGCAGTTCTTC.

The V gene is TRBV30, the J gene TRBJ1-5; D is perhaps TRBD1 (5 bases). The CDR3 loop spans 17 amino acids. Germline V gene sequence: CDR1 GTSNPN, CDR2 SVGIG (reference sequence). The V gene lost 0 bases and the J gene lost 3 bases, with 18 bases spanning the gap. CDR3 in amino acids: CAWSVGQGGGDNQPQHF. CDR3 coding DNA: TGTGCCTGGAGTGTAGGGCAGGGTGGAGGTGACAATCAGCCCCAGCATTTT.

The chain has TRBV7-6 and TRBJ1-1; the D is unclear. The germline V gene has CDR1 SGHVS and CDR2 FNYEAQ. This CDR3 spans 14 amino acids. The germline V and J ends were trimmed by 1 base and 4 bases, with 10 bases remaining between them. The CDR3 DNA reads as TGTGCCAGCAGCTTAGGGGTGGGGTCCACTGAAGCTTTCTTT. Amino acid sequence: CASSLGVGSTEAFF. The full variable domain, with the rest looked up from reference TRBV7-6 and TRBJ1-1, is GAGVSQSPRYKVTKRGQDVALRCDPISGHVSLYWYRQALGQGPEFLTYFNYEAQQDKSGLPNDRFSAERPEGSISTLTIQRTEQRDSAMYRCASSLGVGSTEAFFGQGTRLTVV.

The gene calls are TRBV6-1 and TRBJ1-5; D is unresolved. Germline V gene data show CDR1 as MNHNS and CDR2 as SASEGT. CDR3 length: 16 amino acids. The germline V and J ends were trimmed by 1 base and 0 bases, with 10 bases remaining between them. The CDR3 protein is CASSEGWGYSNQPQHF. CDR3 in DNA: TGTGCCAGCAGTGAAGGTTGGGGATATAGCAATCAGCCCCAGCATTTT.

The V and J genes are TRBV11-2 and TRBJ2-5; 9 bases are shared with TRBD1. The germline V gene encodes CDR1 SGHAT and CDR2 FQNNGV. The CDR3 sequence is 16 residues long. With V trimmed by 4 bases and J by 6 bases, 12 bases remained unmatched. The chain's CDR3 is CASSSVPGQGSKTQYF. In nucleotides, the CDR3 is TGTGCCAGCAGCTCCGTCCCGGGACAGGGATCAAAGACCCAGTACTTC.

A single count supports this clone. The rearrangement uses TRBV5-1 and TRBJ2-3, with a possible D match to TRBD1 (6 bases). The CDR3 covers 13 residues. Trimming pared 7 bases from V and 4 bases from J, leaving 13 bases between. Looked up from germline, CDR1 is SGHRS and CDR2 is YFSETQ. Written as DNA, the CDR3 is TGCGCCAGCGGGAGCGAGGGGGCAGATACGCAGTATTTT. Its protein is CASGSEGADTQYF. The whole variable domain, filled in from reference TRBV5-1 and TRBJ2-3, reads KAGVTQTPRYLIKTRGQQVTLSCSPISGHRSVSWYQQTPGQGLQFLFEYFSETQRNKGNFPGRFSGRQFSNSRSEMNVSTLELGDSALYLCASGSEGADTQYFGPGTRLTVL.

The chain has TRBV24-1 and TRBJ1-5; no clear D. V lost 6 bases, J lost 3 bases, and 8 bases lay in between. CDR3 length: 13 residues. The germline gives CDR1 KGHDR, CDR2 SFDVKD. The CDR3 nucleotides are TGTGCCACCAGTTTCTCGGCCAATCAGCCCCAGCATTTT. Protein sequence: CATSFSANQPQHF.

V is TRBV6-6 and J is TRBJ1-3, with D uncertain. V lost 10 bases and J 4 bases, leaving 8 bases between the germline ends. This CDR3 contains 11 residues. The germline CDR1 and CDR2 sequences are MNHNY and SVGAGI (reference sequence). The CDR3, as DNA: TGTGCCACCACCCAAGGAAACACCATATATTTT. This translates into CATTQGNTIYF.

The chain combines TRBV30 with TRBJ1-2, with 9 bases lining up with TRBD1. The length of the CDR3 is 17 residues. V gave up 2 bases and J gave up 7 bases; unmatched junction bases: 17. Germline CDR1 and CDR2: GTSNPN and SVGIG (reference sequence). The CDR3 loop reads CAWSLTPYPGQGSGYTF. The DNA of the CDR3 is TGTGCCTGGAGTTTAACCCCCTACCCGGGACAGGGTTCTGGCTACACCTTC.

This clone was seen more than once but under ten times. The chain employs TRBV30 and TRBJ2-7, with 10 bases lining up with TRBD2. Losses at the gene ends were 6 bases for V and 3 bases for J; bases not matched to a gene: 8. Germline CDR1 is GTSNPN and CDR2 is SVGIG (reference sequence). This CDR3 has 14 amino acids. The CDR3 DNA sequence: TGTGCCTGTAATCCTAGCGGGAGCCACTACGAGCAGTACTTC. Amino acids: CACNPSGSHYEQYF.

Only one count was recorded for this clone. The gene calls are TRBV6-2 or TRBV6-3 and TRBJ2-7; 7 positions match TRBD1. The V gene's germline CDR1 is MNHEY and CDR2 SVGEGT. Trimming cost V 5 bases and J 5 bases; bases outside gene matches: 12. The CDR3 covers 15 residues. CDR3 sequence (DNA): TGTGCCAGCAGTACTTATGACAGGGCGGTGAACGAGCAGTACTTC. This translates into CASSTYDRAVNEQYF.

This clone is a singleton in its sample. The V gene is TRBV19, the J gene TRBJ2-7; the D gene is possibly TRBD1 (6 bases). There are 15 residues in the CDR3. Germline V gene lookup returns CDR1 LNHDA and CDR2 SQIVND (reference sequence). Trimming stripped 5 bases from V and 1 base from J, with 15 bases between. The CDR3 reads CASSRWTDGSYEQYF. The CDR3 coding sequence is TGTGCCAGTAGTCGTTGGACAGATGGTTCCTACGAGCAGTACTTC.

This clone came up once. The chain couples TRBV2 to TRBJ1-2; 8 bases are a match to TRBD1. Per the germline V gene, CDR1 is SNHLY and CDR2 is FYNNEI. The CDR3 extends over 14 amino acids. V gave up 4 bases and J gave up 2 bases; unmatched junction bases: 3. Written as DNA, the CDR3 is TGTGCCAGCAGTGGGCAGGGGGCGAACTATGGCTACACCTTC. Translation: CASSGQGANYGYTF.

This clone was seen only a few times. V and J are TRBV30 and TRBJ2-7; D perhaps matches TRBD2 (8 bases). V was shortened by 1 base and J by 2 bases, with 12 bases between the two germline ends. There are 14 residues in the CDR3. Germline CDR1 and CDR2: GTSNPN and SVGIG (reference sequence). The CDR3 loop reads CAWSAGRGPYEQYF. The CDR3 DNA is TGTGCCTGGAGTGCCGGGAGGGGGCCCTACGAGCAGTACTTC.

The chain has TRBV5-1 and TRBJ1-4; a weak D match, TRBD1 (5 bases). Germline V gene data show CDR1 as SGHRS and CDR2 as YFSETQ. V was cut by 4 bases and J by 4 bases, with 17 bases left in between. There are 16 residues in the CDR3. The CDR3 DNA is TGCGCCAGCAGCACAAACCGGGACCTTGGTAATGAAAAACTGTTTTTT. This sequence encodes CASSTNRDLGNEKLFF.